The 12 T cell receptor beta chains below all came from one sample that was sequenced in a study of blood T cell repertoires in COVID-19. The protocol was immunoSEQ multiplex PCR, while the TCRdb copy is restricted to in-frame clones and leaves out a portion. Of 130,000 or so clones in the sample, 70% to 90% are singletons; the top ten hold about 16%. Material for sequencing was peripheral blood. All receptors come from a woman aged 50 to 60 who had recovered from COVID-19.

Comment on this clone: Other DNA sequences in the same sample also yield this CDR3. The V call is TRBV7-2, the J call TRBJ2-5; the match to TRBD2 covers 9 bases. Germline-derived CDR1 and CDR2 are SGHTA and FQGNSA. With 6 bases clipped from V and 4 bases from J, the junction kept 6 bases outside the gene matches. The CDR3 covers 14 residues. CDR3 in amino acids: CASSLAGRGETQYF. The CDR3 bases are TGTGCCAGCAGTCTAGCGGGAAGGGGAGAGACCCAGTACTTC. Variable domain in full (rest from reference TRBV7-2 and TRBJ2-5): GAGVSQSPSNKVTEKGKDVELRCDPISGHTALYWYRQSLGQGLEFLIYFQGNSAPDKSGLPSDRFSAERTGGSVSTLTIQRTQQEDSAVYLCASSLAGRGETQYFGPGTRLLVL.

The rearrangement links TRBV7-9 to TRBJ2-3; perhaps TRBD2 as D (7 bases). The CDR3 is 15 amino acids. The V end lost 5 bases, the J end lost 4 bases, and 16 bases lay between the germline ends. Germline V gives CDR1 SEHNR, CDR2 FQNEAQ (reference sequence). The chain's CDR3 is CASSPRWGGADTQYF. The DNA for the CDR3 is TGTGCCAGCAGCCCCCGTTGGGGGGGCGCAGATACGCAGTATTTT.

This rearrangement joins TRBV7-3 to TRBJ1-6; 10 bases align to TRBD1. Germline CDR1 reads SGHTA; CDR2 reads FQGTGA. The V gene end was trimmed by 6 bases and the J gene end by 8 bases; junction bases not matched to a gene: 4. This CDR3 spans 14 amino acids. CDR3 in amino acids: CASRSGTGDSPLHF. DNA of the CDR3: TGTGCCAGCAGATCCGGGACAGGGGATTCACCCCTCCACTTT.

The chain combines TRBV4-3 with TRBJ2-5, with 11 bases that match TRBD2. This CDR3 is 19 amino acids long. Per the germline V gene, CDR1 is LGHNA and CDR2 is YSLEER. The trim removed 2 bases at V and 4 bases at J, leaving 15 bases unmatched. The CDR3 DNA sequence: TGCGCCAGCAGCCAATCCCATTTCCCGGGACTAGCGGAACCAGAGACCCAGTACTTC. Amino acids: CASSQSHFPGLAEPETQYF.

The chain joins TRBV11-3 to TRBJ1-4; no clear D. The CDR3 extends over 13 amino acids. CDR1 is SGHNT, CDR2 YENEEA, per germline. V lost 5 bases, J lost 3 bases, and 7 bases lay in between. The CDR3 reads CASSRRANEKLFF. Here the CDR3 DNA reads TGTGCCAGCAGCAGACGGGCTAATGAAAAACTGTTTTTT.

V usage is TRBV5-4 and J usage is TRBJ2-3, with D possibly TRBD1 on 6 matching bases. Between the trimmed V and J ends, which lost 4 bases and 4 bases, there was a span of 10 bases. From germline, CDR1 is SGHNT and CDR2 YYREEE (reference sequence). The CDR3 runs to 13 residues. Written as DNA, the CDR3 is TGTGCCAGCAGCCCGCCAGGGGCAGATACGCAGTATTTT. It specifies CASSPPGADTQYF.

The genes are TRBV21-1 and TRBJ1-1; the table's D call, TRBD1, has no DNA check behind it. TRBV21-1 is a recognized pseudogene. The CDR3 contains 15 residues. The CDR3 sequence: CASSKGTGPSHEAFF. DNA of the CDR3: TGTGCCAGCAGCAAAGGGACAGGTCCTAGCCATGAAGCTTTCTTT.

The chain carries TRBV9 and TRBJ1-2; D possibly corresponds to TRBD1 (6 bases). CDR1 is SGDLS, CDR2 YYNGEE, per germline. Trimming removed 7 bases from V and 6 bases from J, with 16 bases in between. The CDR3 runs 13 residues. CDR3 nucleotides: TGTGCCAGCCGAGGGCAGGGGATCAATGGCTACACCTTC. Translating gives CASRGQGINGYTF.

This clone was detected once. J is TRBJ1-2 and V is TRBV4-1; no reliable D call. The CDR3 has 14 residues. The V gene lost 1 base and the J gene lost 1 base, with 7 bases spanning the gap. CDR1 is MGHRA and CDR2 is YSYEKL in the germline V gene. The DNA for the CDR3 is TGCGCCAGCAGCCAAGTGGCCAGTAACTATGGCTACACCTTC. This sequence encodes CASSQVASNYGYTF.

This chain links TRBV5-1 with TRBJ1-2; TRBD1 aligns across 8 bases. The CDR3 contains 13 residues. V was clipped by 3 bases and J by 9 bases; unmatched bases: 7. Germline lookup yields CDR1 SGHRS and CDR2 YFSETQ. The CDR3 region has the DNA TGCGCCAGCAGCTCTGGACAGGGTGAACGCTACACCTTC. Residues: CASSSGQGERYTF.

This clone was recorded once. Different DNA sequences within this sample yield the same CDR3. The chain combines TRBV29-1 with TRBJ1-3, with D maybe TRBD1 (5 bases). The germline gives CDR1 SQVTM, CDR2 ANQGSEA. This CDR3 has 13 amino acids. V dropped 2 bases and J dropped 2 bases, with 7 bases sitting between them. Written as DNA, the CDR3 is TGCAGCGTTGAAAGGGGAACTGGAAACACCATATATTTT. Translation: CSVERGTGNTIYF.

CDR3 in DNA: TGCAGCGTTCGGAACAGGGTTGGAGAAAAACTGTTTTTT. Protein sequence: CSVRNRVGEKLFF. The V and J genes are TRBV29-1 and TRBJ1-4; D is possibly TRBD1 (6 bases). The CDR3 is made up of 13 amino acids. Trimming stripped 5 bases from V and 8 bases from J, with 15 bases between. From germline, CDR1 is SQVTM and CDR2 ANQGSEA.